The 13 T cell receptor beta chains listed next were all sequenced from one sample in a study of T cells in Graves' hyperthyroidism and ophthalmopathy. Amplified regions were TCR beta CDR3 sequences from RNA transcripts. First-round RT-PCR targeting the TCR CDR3 was performed with the HTBI primer set. TCRdb processed the multiplex PCR reads anew with MiXCR; each CDR3 protein has one entry. The sample shows fewer than 400,000 distinct CDR3 sequences, 15% to 18% of them seen only once. Sequencing was carried out using blood. All receptors come from a woman aged 18-35 years with Graves' hyperthyroidism that later progressed to Graves' ophthalmopathy.

A note on this clonotype: A read error is possible here, since a much larger clone lies one base away. V and J are TRBV7-2 and TRBJ2-1; a possible D gene is TRBD2 (6 bases). The germline V gene has CDR1 SGHTA and CDR2 FQGNSA. This CDR3 contains 15 residues. The CDR3 nucleotides are TGTGCCAGCGGCTTAGCTGGGCGGGACTACAATGAGCAGTTCTTC. This gives the protein CASGLAGRDYNEQFF. The whole variable domain, filled in from reference TRBV7-2 and TRBJ2-1, reads GAGVSQSPSNKVTEKGKDVELRCDPISGHTALYWYRQSLGQGLEFLIYFQGNSAPDKSGLPSDRFSAERTGGSVSTLTIQRTQQEDSAVYLCASGLAGRDYNEQFFGPGTRLTVL.

This clonotype was counted ten times or more. The chain joins TRBV28 to TRBJ1-5; weak D call: TRBD1 (5 bases). The CDR3 has 13 amino acids. CDR1 is MDHEN and CDR2 is SYDVKM in the germline V gene. V was cut by 5 bases and J by 7 bases, with 12 bases left in between. This CDR3 reads CASSRERGQPQHF. CDR3 DNA: TGTGCCAGCAGTCGCGAAAGGGGACAGCCCCAGCATTTT.

This clonotype appeared a few times. This chain links TRBV27 with TRBJ2-5; TRBD2 is a possible D gene (6 bases). The CDR3 sequence is 12 residues long. V was shortened by 7 bases and J by 7 bases, with 13 bases between the two germline ends. Germline-derived CDR1 and CDR2 are MNHEY and SMNVEV (reference sequence). The CDR3 DNA follows: TGTGCCAGCACCGGGGACTCGGGGACCCAGTACTTC. The encoded protein is CASTGDSGTQYF.

The V call is TRBV10-2, the J call TRBJ2-5, with no clear D. CDR1 and CDR2 (germline): WSHSY, SAAADI. The length of the CDR3 is 14 residues. The V end lost 4 bases, the J end lost 2 bases, and 11 bases lay between the germline ends. The CDR3 loop is CASSGIPRQETQYF. DNA of the CDR3: TGCGCCAGCAGTGGGATCCCTCGACAAGAGACCCAGTACTTC.

This clonotype appeared a few times. The chain joins TRBV28 to TRBJ2-1; 12 nucleotides align to TRBD2. Germline V CDR1 and CDR2: MDHEN, SYDVKM. V lost 2 bases, J lost 7 bases, and 6 bases stayed unmatched. CDR3 length: 16 residues. CDR3 sequence: CASSLRRLAGVNEQFF. CDR3 bases: TGTGCCAGCAGTTTAAGAAGACTAGCGGGAGTTAATGAGCAGTTCTTC.

This clonotype was seen a few times. The chain carries TRBV6-2 or TRBV6-3 and TRBJ2-4; the match to TRBD1 covers 9 bases. Germline V gene data show CDR1 as MNHEY and CDR2 as SVGEGT. This CDR3 region has 17 residues. V was clipped by 5 bases and J by 3 bases; unmatched bases: 11. CDR3 coding DNA: TGTGCCAGCAGTCGACCGACAGGGGGAACCTACAAAAACATTCAGTACTTC. Residues: CASSRPTGGTYKNIQYF.

This clonotype was seen repeatedly, ten times or more. This chain connects TRBV6-2 or TRBV6-3 to TRBJ2-7; 8 nucleotides match TRBD2. The CDR3 is made up of 18 amino acids. Germline trimming cut 0 bases from V and 0 bases from J; bases unmatched to any gene: 10. The V gene's germline CDR1 is MNHEY and CDR2 SVGEGT. The CDR3 nucleotides are TGTGCCAGCAGTTACTCGGCCAGCGGGAGCCCTAGCTCCTACGAGCAGTACTTC. Translated, it gives CASSYSASGSPSSYEQYF.

On this clonotype: This clone may be a read error of a much larger clone one base away. The chain has TRBV5-5 and TRBJ2-7; 7 bases agree with TRBD1. The CDR3 is 14 residues long. Germline V CDR1 and CDR2: SGHKS, YYEKEE (reference sequence). The DNA of the CDR3 is TGTGCCAGCATGAGGGGGCTGGGGTCCTACGAGCAGTGCTTC. Translated, it gives CASMRGLGSYEQCF.

This clonotype was seen at least ten times. The CDR3 DNA sequence: TGTGCCAGCAGCCAAACCGGGACTAGCGGGAGATCCTACAATGAGCAGTTCTTC. This gives the protein CASSQTGTSGRSYNEQFF. The chain is built from TRBV7-6 and TRBJ2-1; TRBD2 matches 14 bases. J lost 1 base, V lost 5 bases, and 7 bases had no gene match. The germline V gene encodes CDR1 SGHVS and CDR2 FNYEAQ. The CDR3 is 18 amino acids.

This clonotype was counted between two and nine times. The chain combines TRBV20-1 with TRBJ2-7; D remains unclear. The CDR3 has 13 amino acids. CDR1 and CDR2 (germline): DFQATT, SNEGSKA (reference sequence). The ends were cut back, 3 bases at V and 0 bases at J, with 9 bases in the middle. CDR3 nucleotides: TGCAGTGCTAGTCCTGCTAGCTCCTACGAGCAGTACTTC. Translated, it gives CSASPASSYEQYF.

This clonotype was observed at least ten times. The V and J genes are TRBV12-3 or TRBV12-4 and TRBJ1-2, with TRBD1 as a possible D gene (6 bases). Trimming cost V 8 bases and J 5 bases, with 18 bases left between them. The CDR3 extends over 14 amino acids. This CDR3 is CASFRGGGTYGYTF. The CDR3 DNA sequence: TGTGCCAGCTTTCGCGGCGGGGGCACTTATGGCTACACCTTC.

This chain joins TRBV14 and TRBJ2-1; a possible D gene is TRBD2 (5 bases). CDR1 and CDR2 (germline): SGHDN, FVKESK. The V and J ends lost 0 bases and 2 bases respectively, with 11 bases between them. The CDR3 extends over 16 amino acids. CDR3 DNA: TGTGCCAGCAGCCAAGATCAGGACTCAGCCTACAATGAGCAGTTCTTC. It translates to CASSQDQDSAYNEQFF.

This clonotype came up many times. The DNA of the CDR3 is TGCAGTGCTCAGGCCCCCTGGAGCCCACCAGATACGCAGTATTTT. Its translation is CSAQAPWSPPDTQYF. The chain uses TRBV20-1 and TRBJ2-3; D unresolved. The length of the CDR3 is 15 residues. V lost 5 bases and J lost 4, with 19 bases in between. Germline V gene lookup returns CDR1 DFQATT and CDR2 SNEGSKA (reference sequence).